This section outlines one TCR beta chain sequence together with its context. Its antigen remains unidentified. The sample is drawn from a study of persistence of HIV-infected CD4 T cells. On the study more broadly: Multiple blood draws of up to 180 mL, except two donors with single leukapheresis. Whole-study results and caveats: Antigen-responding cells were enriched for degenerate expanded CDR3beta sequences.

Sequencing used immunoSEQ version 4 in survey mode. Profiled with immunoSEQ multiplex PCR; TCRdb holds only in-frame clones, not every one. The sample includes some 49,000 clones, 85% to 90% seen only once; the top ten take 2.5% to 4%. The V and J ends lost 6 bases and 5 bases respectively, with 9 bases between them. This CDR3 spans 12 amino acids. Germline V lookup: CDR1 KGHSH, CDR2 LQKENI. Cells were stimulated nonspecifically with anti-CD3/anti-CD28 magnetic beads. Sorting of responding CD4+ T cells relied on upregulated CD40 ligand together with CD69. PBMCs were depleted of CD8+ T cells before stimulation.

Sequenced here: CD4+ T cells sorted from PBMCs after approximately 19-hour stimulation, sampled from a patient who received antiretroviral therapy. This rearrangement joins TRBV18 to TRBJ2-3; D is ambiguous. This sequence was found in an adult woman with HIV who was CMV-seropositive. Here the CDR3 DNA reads TGTGCCAGCTCGCTCATGCAAGATACGCAGTATTTT. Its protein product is CASSLMQDTQYF.